These 18 T cell receptor beta chains share one sample of origin, sequenced in a study of cytomegalovirus exposure and HLA in healthy donors. PCR was performed using 60 Vbeta and 13 Jbeta primers. TCRdb keeps only in-frame clones here, not all; method: immunoSEQ multiplex PCR. Counted here are under 250,000 clones, about 80% occurring once; the ten biggest clones make up approximately 2%. The source material was PBMCs. The receptors shown here come from a man between 25 and 39 years old in good health and CMV-seronegative.

This chain uses TRBV5-1 with TRBJ2-5; D perhaps matches TRBD1 (6 bases). The CDR3 sequence is 15 residues long. Germline V lookup: CDR1 SGHRS, CDR2 YFSETQ. V was pared by 4 bases and J by 6 bases, with 19 bases between. The CDR3 DNA follows: TGCGCCAGCAGCCCCCATTACAGGGCTGGGAAGACCCAGTACTTC. Amino acids: CASSPHYRAGKTQYF. The full variable domain, rest sourced from reference TRBV5-1 and TRBJ2-5, is KAGVTQTPRYLIKTRGQQVTLSCSPISGHRSVSWYQQTPGQGLQFLFEYFSETQRNKGNFPGRFSGRQFSNSRSEMNVSTLELGDSALYLCASSPHYRAGKTQYFGPGTRLLVL.

This clone is a singleton in its sample. The chain employs TRBV11-2 and TRBJ2-1, with D maybe TRBD1 (6 bases). Trimming removed 7 bases from V and 6 bases from J, with 19 bases in between. CDR3 length: 15 residues. CDR1 is SGHAT, CDR2 FQNNGV, per germline. CDR3 nucleotide sequence: TGTGCCAGCACCCCGTACGTCCAGGGGAGCAATGAGCAGTTCTTC. Encoded protein: CASTPYVQGSNEQFF.

The chain is built from TRBV7-3 and TRBJ2-1, with D possibly TRBD2 on 6 matching bases. Germline CDR1 reads SGHTA; CDR2 reads FQGTGA. CDR3 length equals 15 residues. The V gene lost 5 bases and the J gene lost 0 bases, with 11 bases spanning the gap. This chain's CDR3 is CASSRSGTSYNEQFF. The CDR3 DNA is TGTGCCAGCAGCCGTAGCGGAACCTCCTACAATGAGCAGTTCTTC.

The CDR3 is CASSPKGLAGDTEQYF. The CDR3, as DNA: TGTGCCAGCAGTCCCAAGGGACTAGCGGGAGATACCGAGCAGTACTTC. The chain couples TRBV5-6 to TRBJ2-7, with 14 bases lining up with TRBD2. V trimming: 5 bases; J trimming: 6 bases; junction bases outside the gene matches: 10. Germline V gives CDR1 SGHDT, CDR2 YYEEEE. The CDR3 is made up of 16 amino acids.

The rearrangement joins TRBV11-2 to TRBJ2-1, with D possibly TRBD2 on 5 matching bases. Germline CDR1 and CDR2: SGHAT and FQNNGV. Trimming took off 1 base at V and 3 bases at J, with 10 bases between the two ends. The CDR3 has 15 amino acids. The CDR3 loop reads CASSLGGQLYNEQFF. The CDR3 nucleotides are TGTGCCAGCAGCTTAGGCGGGCAACTCTACAATGAGCAGTTCTTC.

The V call is TRBV6-6, the J call TRBJ2-7; TRBD1 aligns across 8 bases. The V gene end was trimmed by 6 bases and the J gene end by 2 bases; junction bases not matched to a gene: 3. Looked up from germline, CDR1 is MNHNY and CDR2 is SVGAGI (reference sequence). The CDR3 extends over 13 amino acids. CDR3 sequence: CASRLDRAYEQYF. The CDR3 DNA follows: TGTGCCAGCAGGTTGGACAGGGCCTACGAGCAGTACTTC.

The V call is TRBV6-1, the J call TRBJ2-3; the match to TRBD1 covers 7 bases. This CDR3 is built from 16 residues. Germline lookup yields CDR1 MNHNS and CDR2 SASEGT. The trim removed 3 bases at V and 2 bases at J, leaving 8 bases unmatched. CDR3 in amino acids: CASSEDRDSNTDTQYF. The CDR3 DNA follows: TGTGCCAGCAGTGAGGACCGGGACAGCAACACAGATACGCAGTATTTT.

The chain combines TRBV21-1 with TRBJ2-2; whether TRBD1, the table's D call, matches the DNA was not checked. TRBV21-1 constitutes a pseudogene. CDR3 length equals 17 residues. CDR3 DNA: TGTGCCAGCAGCAAAGATGGGACAGGGCCGAACACCGGGGAGCTGTTTTTT. This gives the protein CASSKDGTGPNTGELFF.

This chain joins TRBV2 and TRBJ1-1; D possibly corresponds to TRBD1 (5 bases). Trimming removed 4 bases from V and 1 base from J, with 16 bases in between. The CDR3 runs 16 residues. Germline V gene data show CDR1 as SNHLY and CDR2 as FYNNEI. This CDR3 is CASSGGGKLANTEAFF. For the CDR3, the DNA is TGTGCCAGCAGTGGCGGGGGTAAGTTAGCGAACACTGAAGCTTTCTTT.

This chain links TRBV5-5 with TRBJ1-5; the D is unclear. This CDR3 region has 16 residues. The V end lost 1 base, the J end lost 0 bases, and 11 bases lay between the germline ends. Germline CDR1 is SGHKS and CDR2 is YYEKEE (reference sequence). CDR3 nucleotides: TGTGCCAGCAGCTTGCAATCGGGGAGTAGCAATCAGCCCCAGCATTTT. Amino acid sequence: CASSLQSGSSNQPQHF.

The chain employs TRBV4-1 and TRBJ2-5; 8 bases are shared with TRBD1. The end of the DNA is better explained by TRBJ2-7, so the J call may be wrong. The germline CDR1 and CDR2 sequences are MGHRA and YSYEKL. This CDR3 comprises 15 residues. The CDR3 DNA sequence: TGCGCCAGCAGCCAAGGGACAGGGAGCTCCTACGAGCAGTACTTC. Its protein is CASSQGTGSSYEQYF.

This chain links TRBV7-2 with TRBJ2-1, with 7 bases aligning to TRBD2. CDR1 SGHTA and CDR2 FQGNSA come from the germline V gene. CDR3 length: 14 amino acids. Unmatched junction bases numbered 6, after V lost 4 bases and J lost 6 bases. The CDR3 DNA follows: TGTGCCAGCAGCTCCCGGGACTACAGCAATGAGCAGTTCTTC. It is translated as CASSSRDYSNEQFF. Together with reference TRBV7-2 and TRBJ2-1, the CDR3 gives the full variable domain: GAGVSQSPSNKVTEKGKDVELRCDPISGHTALYWYRQSLGQGLEFLIYFQGNSAPDKSGLPSDRFSAERTGGSVSTLTIQRTQQEDSAVYLCASSSRDYSNEQFFGPGTRLTVL.

The rearrangement uses TRBV7-3 and TRBJ2-1; 8 bases fit TRBD2. The ends lost 5 bases at V and 5 bases at J; junction bases unmatched: 11. The CDR3 totals 16 residues. Germline V CDR1 and CDR2: SGHTA, FQGTGA. The CDR3 here is CASSPPNSGTHNEQFF. CDR3 DNA: TGTGCCAGCAGCCCCCCCAATAGCGGGACTCACAATGAGCAGTTCTTC.

The V and J genes are TRBV7-2 and TRBJ1-2; 7 bases agree with TRBD1. The junction had 6 bases not matched to a gene; V was cut back by 1 base and J by 4 bases. Germline lookup yields CDR1 SGHTA and CDR2 FQGNSA. The CDR3 loop spans 15 amino acids. CDR3 nucleotide sequence: TGTGCCAGCAGCTTAGGCCCAGGGGGGTCCTATGGCTACACCTTC. It is translated as CASSLGPGGSYGYTF.

CDR3 protein: CASSQYDQAGELFF. The DNA of the CDR3 is TGTGCCAGCAGTCAGTATGATCAGGCCGGGGAGCTGTTTTTT. This chain uses TRBV6-5 with TRBJ2-2, with D uncertain. Trimming took 5 bases from V and 6 from J, leaving 13 bases between them. The germline gives CDR1 MNHEY, CDR2 SVGAGI. The CDR3 extends over 14 amino acids.

The chain recombines TRBV10-1 with TRBJ2-7; the match to TRBD1 covers 12 bases. The trim removed 7 bases at V and 5 bases at J, leaving 9 bases unmatched. The CDR3 spans 15 residues. The germline V gene has CDR1 WNHNN and CDR2 SYGVQD (reference sequence). Here the CDR3 DNA reads TGCGCCAGCACCCGTGGGACAGGGGGCAGAGACGAGCAGTACTTC. Translating it yields CASTRGTGGRDEQYF.

The chain combines TRBV6-5 with TRBJ2-7, with D maybe TRBD2 (6 bases). The CDR3 covers 13 residues. Trimming took off 3 bases at V and 4 bases at J, with 10 bases between the two ends. CDR1 and CDR2 (germline): MNHEY, SVGAGI. The CDR3 DNA reads as TGTGCCAGCAGTTATGGGACTTTGTACGAGCAGTACTTC. Its translation: CASSYGTLYEQYF.

The V gene is TRBV15, the J gene TRBJ2-5; the match to TRBD1 covers 7 bases. J was trimmed by 2 bases and V by 7 bases; bases with no gene match: 7. The CDR3 runs to 14 residues. Germline lookup yields CDR1 LNHNV and CDR2 YYDKDF (reference sequence). The CDR3: CATTHRDRQETQYF. The CDR3 bases are TGTGCCACCACTCACCGGGACAGACAAGAGACCCAGTACTTC.